The 16 T cell receptor beta chains below were found in one sample sequenced in a study of Ad26.COV2.S vaccination and SARS-CoV-2 variants. Treatment denoted: 15 to 20 received Ad26.COV2.S at low or high dose, single or two shots; 5 received placebo; per-sample allocation not given. It was on day 63 after the first vaccine or placebo injection that samples were taken. Profiling relied on immunoSEQ multiplex PCR, and the TCRdb table lists in-frame clones only, not all of them. This table has some 480,000 clones, approximately 90% appearing once. This material consisted of peripheral blood, taken in a trial of Ad26.COV2.S vaccine versus placebo. These receptor sequences come from a person between 18 and 65 years old who received the Ad26.COV2.S COVID-19 vaccine or a placebo.

The chain links TRBV30 to TRBJ1-5; D remains ambiguous. Trimming took off 2 bases at V and 7 bases at J, with 12 bases between the two ends. CDR1 is GTSNPN and CDR2 is SVGIG in the germline V gene (reference sequence). The CDR3 is 13 amino acids. The CDR3 sequence is CAWSPGLGQPQHF. The CDR3 coding sequence is TGTGCCTGGAGTCCGGGCCTCGGACAGCCCCAGCATTTT.

The gene calls are TRBV7-2 and TRBJ2-7; TRBD2 matches at 7 bases. This CDR3 has 16 residues. Germline values: CDR1 SGHTA, CDR2 FQGNSA. The V gene end was trimmed by 1 base and the J gene end by 3 bases; junction bases not matched to a gene: 9. The CDR3 spells CASSLDSGGNRYEQYF. As DNA, the CDR3 is TGTGCCAGCAGCTTAGACTCCGGGGGGAATCGCTACGAGCAGTACTTC.

This rearrangement joins TRBV7-8 to TRBJ1-6; TRBD1 is a possible D gene (5 bases). The germline V and J ends were trimmed by 0 bases and 0 bases, with 9 bases remaining between them. Germline CDR1 SGHVS, CDR2 FQNEAQ. This CDR3 comprises 17 residues. The DNA of the CDR3 is TGTGCCAGCAGCTTAGCGGGGCCCGGCTCCTATAATTCACCCCTCCACTTT. Amino acid sequence: CASSLAGPGSYNSPLHF.

The chain combines TRBV30 with TRBJ1-1; 9 positions agree with TRBD1. J was trimmed by 3 bases and V by 0 bases; bases with no gene match: 8. Germline CDR1 reads GTSNPN; CDR2 reads SVGIG (reference sequence). This CDR3 is built from 16 residues. DNA of the CDR3: TGTGCCTGGAGTGTAATCGCCGGGACAGGGCACACTGAAGCTTTCTTT. It is translated as CAWSVIAGTGHTEAFF.

V and J are TRBV19 and TRBJ1-5, with no clear D. CDR1 and CDR2 from the germline V gene are LNHDA and SQIVND (reference sequence). This CDR3 is 13 amino acids long. The ends were cut back, 3 bases at V and 4 bases at J, with 7 bases in the middle. CDR3 bases: TGTGCCAGTAGTATTCAGAATAATCAGCCCCAGCATTTT. Protein sequence: CASSIQNNQPQHF. The full variable domain, its missing parts supplied by reference TRBV19 and TRBJ1-5, is DGGITQSPKYLFRKEGQNVTLSCEQNLNHDAMYWYRQDPGQGLRLIYYSQIVNDFQKGDIAEGYSVSREKKESFPLTVTSAQKNPTAFYLCASSIQNNQPQHFGDGTRLSIL.

The chain links TRBV6-5 to TRBJ2-7, with D perhaps matching TRBD2 (6 bases). The CDR3 is 14 amino acids. The ends were cut back, 5 bases at V and 3 bases at J, with 14 bases in the middle. Germline CDR1 is MNHEY and CDR2 is SVGAGI. CDR3 in DNA: TGTGCCAGCAGTAACGCCGGGACTTTCTACGAGCAGTACTTC. It codes for CASSNAGTFYEQYF.

V is TRBV5-6 and J is TRBJ1-1, with D possibly matching TRBD1 (5 bases). Germline CDR1 and CDR2: SGHDT and YYEEEE. There are 13 residues in the CDR3. V lost 3 bases and J 11 bases, leaving 17 bases between the germline ends. The CDR3 DNA is TGTGCCAGCAGCTGGACCGATGGTAGGGGTGCTTTCTTT. Protein sequence: CASSWTDGRGAFF. Full variable domain (outside the CDR3, taken from reference TRBV5-6 and TRBJ1-1): DAGVTQSPTHLIKTRGQQVTLRCSPKSGHDTVSWYQQALGQGPQFIFQYYEEEERQRGNFPDRFSGHQFPNYSSELNVNALLLGDSALYLCASSWTDGRGAFFGQGTRLTVV.

This clone was observed once. This chain links TRBV5-4 with TRBJ2-7, with TRBD2 identical over 13 bases. J lost 5 bases, V lost 4 bases, and 6 bases had no gene match. This CDR3 spans 15 amino acids. The germline gives CDR1 SGHNT, CDR2 YYREEE (reference sequence). Here the CDR3 reads CASSLTSGRAHEQYF. CDR3 coding DNA: TGTGCCAGCAGCCTTACTAGCGGGAGGGCCCACGAGCAGTACTTC.

The chain carries TRBV11-1 and TRBJ2-3, with a possible D match to TRBD2 (6 bases). There are 14 residues in the CDR3. V was pared by 3 bases and J by 2 bases, with 9 bases between. CDR1 SGHAT and CDR2 FQDESV come from the germline V gene (reference sequence). In nucleotides, the CDR3 is TGTGCCAGCAGCTTCGGACTACACACAGATACGCAGTATTTT. It codes for CASSFGLHTDTQYF. Full variable domain (remainder filled in from reference TRBV11-1 and TRBJ2-3): EAEVAQSPRYKITEKSQAVAFWCDPISGHATLYWYRQILGQGPELLVQFQDESVVDDSQLPKDRFSAERLKGVDSTLKIQPAELGDSAMYLCASSFGLHTDTQYFGPGTRLTVL.

This clone was seen a single time. This chain connects TRBV28 to TRBJ2-3; perhaps TRBD2 as D (5 bases). Germline CDR1 is MDHEN and CDR2 is SYDVKM. The CDR3 runs 15 residues. Trimming shortened V by 6 bases and J by 10 bases, and 23 bases separated the two germline ends. This chain's CDR3 is CASRTQLAPEGAQYF. CDR3 DNA: TGTGCCAGCAGAACCCAATTAGCTCCAGAGGGAGCGCAGTATTTT.

The chain joins TRBV7-8 to TRBJ2-2; maybe TRBD1 (5 bases). The CDR3 is 13 residues long. V was shortened by 5 bases and J by 6 bases, with 10 bases between the two germline ends. CDR1 is SGHVS and CDR2 is FQNEAQ in the germline V gene. The CDR3 here is CASSPAGSGELFF. DNA for the CDR3: TGTGCCAGCAGCCCAGCAGGGTCCGGGGAGCTGTTTTTT.

The J gene is TRBJ1-5, the V gene TRBV4-1; TRBD1 aligns across 9 bases. The ends lost 1 base at V and 2 bases at J; junction bases unmatched: 9. The CDR3 has 18 residues. Per the germline V gene, CDR1 is MGHRA and CDR2 is YSYEKL. In DNA, the CDR3 is TGCGCCAGCAGCCAAGTCCCGGGACAGGGTTTCGGCAATCAGCCCCAGCATTTT. This sequence encodes CASSQVPGQGFGNQPQHF.

This clone has only a few counts. V and J are TRBV10-3 and TRBJ2-5; D gene uncertain. V lost 6 bases, J lost 6 bases, and 17 bases lay in between. The CDR3 runs to 14 residues. The V gene's germline CDR1 is ENHRY and CDR2 SYGVKD. The CDR3 is CAISPDAAVKTQYF. CDR3 bases: TGTGCCATCAGCCCGGACGCTGCCGTAAAGACCCAGTACTTC.

The chain couples TRBV5-4 to TRBJ2-1; maybe TRBD2 (5 bases). The CDR3 spans 19 residues. CDR1 is SGHNT and CDR2 is YYREEE in the germline V gene (reference sequence). The V end lost 4 bases, the J end lost 7 bases, and 30 bases lay between the germline ends. CDR3: CASSPYPPVFSEEKNEQFF. CDR3 coding DNA: TGTGCCAGCAGCCCGTACCCCCCCGTTTTTAGCGAGGAGAAGAATGAGCAGTTCTTC.

This chain joins TRBV21-1 and TRBJ2-7; the tabulated D call, TRBD2, remains unverified against the DNA. TRBV21-1 is given as a pseudogene. The CDR3 runs 11 residues. CDR3 protein: CASSKEASGDF. As DNA, the CDR3 is TGTGCCAGCAGCAAAGAGGCCAGCGGAGACTTC.

V gene TRBV4-2 combines with J gene TRBJ2-1, with TRBD2 matching 8 bases. In germline, CDR1 is LGHNA, CDR2 YNFKEQ. V lost 3 bases, J lost 10 bases, and 11 bases stayed unmatched. The CDR3 has 15 residues. CDR3 coding DNA: TGTGCCAGCAGCCAGGCGGAACTGGCGGGAGGCGAGCAGTTCTTC. It encodes CASSQAELAGGEQFF.